Each of the 14 T cell receptor beta chains below was sequenced from the same sample in a study of T-cell memory formation after mild COVID-19. One entry per CDR3 protein results from TCRdb running MiXCR on the 5' RACE reads. Of 200,000 to 300,000 distinct CDR3 sequences in the sample, approximately 15% were seen once. Sequences were obtained from PBMCs or a T cell subset sorted from them (not recorded which). These receptors were taken from an adult woman who had mild COVID-19 (a few samples of this study predate the infection). Cell type and time point are not known.

This clonotype was recorded a few times. V and J are TRBV5-1 and TRBJ2-1; 7 nucleotides align to TRBD1. This CDR3 comprises 14 residues. Germline assignment: CDR1 SGHRS and CDR2 YFSETQ. J lost 6 bases, V lost 4 bases, and 7 bases had no gene match. Here the CDR3 reads CASSHRQGPNEQFF. DNA for the CDR3: TGCGCCAGCAGCCATAGACAGGGACCCAATGAGCAGTTCTTC. Drawing the rest from reference TRBV5-1 and TRBJ2-1, the complete variable domain is KAGVTQTPRYLIKTRGQQVTLSCSPISGHRSVSWYQQTPGQGLQFLFEYFSETQRNKGNFPGRFSGRQFSNSRSEMNVSTLELGDSALYLCASSHRQGPNEQFFGPGTRLTVL.

This clonotype has a handful of counts. This chain connects TRBV11-1 to TRBJ2-7; maybe TRBD1 (5 bases). In germline, CDR1 is SGHAT, CDR2 FQDESV (reference sequence). This CDR3 spans 15 amino acids. Trimming removed 5 bases at V and 3 bases at J, with 17 bases between. The chain's CDR3 is CASSPRQGLVYEQYF. The CDR3 bases are TGTGCCAGCAGCCCGCGTCAGGGTTTAGTCTACGAGCAGTACTTC.

This rearrangement joins TRBV2 to TRBJ1-1; 9 bases align to TRBD1. This CDR3 has 15 amino acids. The V and J ends lost 4 bases and 4 bases, in that order; junction bases with no gene match: 7. Germline CDR1 and CDR2: SNHLY and FYNNEI. For the CDR3, the DNA is TGTGCCAGCAGTGGGACCCGGGACAGGGCCACTGAAGCTTTCTTT. Residues: CASSGTRDRATEAFF.

This clonotype was seen a few times. The CDR3 DNA follows: TGTGCCAGCAGCTTAAATATAGGGACAGGGGCGTACAATGAGCAGTTCTTC. This encodes CASSLNIGTGAYNEQFF. The rearrangement joins TRBV7-3 to TRBJ2-1; 10 positions match TRBD1. The CDR3 sequence is 17 residues long. Germline CDR1 SGHTA, CDR2 FQGTGA. V gave up 1 base and J gave up 4 bases; unmatched junction bases: 7.

This clonotype has only a few counts. This CDR3 reads CASSLRGLAAGELFF. In nucleotides, the CDR3 is TGTGCCAGCAGCTTAAGAGGGCTAGCGGCCGGGGAGCTGTTTTTT. The chain links TRBV9 to TRBJ2-2, with 7 bases fitting TRBD2. The J segment lost 6 bases and the V segment lost 4 bases, leaving 9 bases of the junction unmatched. The length of the CDR3 is 15 residues. Germline V lookup: CDR1 SGDLS, CDR2 YYNGEE.

J is TRBJ2-5 and V is TRBV9; the D gene could be TRBD1 or TRBD2 (6 bases each). Trimming took 2 bases from V and 1 from J, leaving 9 bases between them. This CDR3 has 14 amino acids. Per germline, CDR1 SGDLS and CDR2 YYNGEE. In DNA form, the CDR3 reads TGTGCCAGCAGCGTCTGGGGGGCCCAAGAGACCCAGTACTTC. It encodes CASSVWGAQETQYF.

This clonotype was found a few times. The chain joins TRBV29-1 to TRBJ1-4, with 7 nucleotides matching TRBD1. The CDR3 loop spans 14 amino acids. Per germline, CDR1 SQVTM and CDR2 ANQGSEA. V lost 5 bases, J lost 0 bases, and 3 bases stayed unmatched. The DNA of the CDR3 is TGCAGCGTTCGGGACAGAGCAACTAATGAAAAACTGTTTTTT. This encodes CSVRDRATNEKLFF. The full variable domain, in which reference TRBV29-1 and TRBJ1-4 provide the parts outside the CDR3, is SAVISQKPSRDICQRGTSLTIQCQVDSQVTMMFWYRQQPGQSLTLIATANQGSEATYESGFVIDKFPISRPNLTFSTLTVSNMSPEDSSIYLCSVRDRATNEKLFFGSGTQLSVL.

The rearrangement links TRBV12-3 or TRBV12-4 to TRBJ1-1; D unclear. The CDR3 sequence is 10 residues long. Trimming took 8 bases from V and 7 from J, leaving 8 bases between them. The CDR3 region has the DNA TGTGCCAGCGTACGGAATGAAGCTTTCTTT. This gives the protein CASVRNEAFF.

At least ten counts were recorded for this clonotype. The chain recombines TRBV7-9 with TRBJ2-7; D is unresolved. CDR3 length: 12 residues. CDR1 and CDR2 (germline): SEHNR, FQNEAQ (reference sequence). Trimming took off 1 base at V and 7 bases at J, with 8 bases between the two ends. The CDR3 sequence is CASSLGWQEQYF. In nucleotides, the CDR3 is TGTGCCAGCAGCTTAGGGTGGCAGGAGCAGTACTTC.

Only a few counts were recorded for this clonotype. The rearrangement joins TRBV7-9 to TRBJ2-3; D gene ambiguous. CDR1 SEHNR and CDR2 FQNEAQ come from the germline V gene (reference sequence). This CDR3 region has 14 residues. V was pared by 4 bases and J by 4 bases, with 12 bases between. This CDR3 reads CASSWEGRADTQYF. DNA of the CDR3: TGTGCCAGCAGCTGGGAAGGACGCGCAGATACGCAGTATTTT.

This clonotype was counted many times. Its ends do not fully match the called genes, so a read error is possible. The chain couples TRBV5-1 to TRBJ1-5, with no clear D. Germline V gene sequence: CDR1 SGHRS, CDR2 YFSETQ. The CDR3 covers 13 residues. CDR3: CASSPDSNQPQHF. In DNA form, the CDR3 reads TGTGCCAGCAGCCCGGACAGCAATCAGCCCCAGCATTTT.

This clonotype was counted only a few times. Here the CDR3 DNA reads TGCGCCAGCAGCGCCAGGGGGCCGGGGGAGACCCAGTACTTC. It is translated as CASSARGPGETQYF. V gene TRBV5-1 combines with J gene TRBJ2-5; TRBD1 aligns across 8 bases. CDR3 length: 14 amino acids. The ends lost 4 bases at V and 5 bases at J; junction bases unmatched: 7. Per germline, CDR1 SGHRS and CDR2 YFSETQ.

The chain uses TRBV30 and TRBJ1-5, with D possibly being TRBD1 (6 bases). This CDR3 spans 14 amino acids. Germline loops: CDR1 GTSNPN, CDR2 SVGIG (reference sequence). V lost 2 bases and J lost 1, with 9 bases in between. CDR3 loop: CAWSRQGSNQPQHF. Written as DNA, the CDR3 is TGTGCCTGGAGTCGCCAGGGGAGCAATCAGCCCCAGCATTTT.

This clonotype turned up a few times. The chain joins TRBV29-1 to TRBJ2-5; 7 bases line up with TRBD1. The CDR3 runs to 12 residues. CDR1 is SQVTM and CDR2 is ANQGSEA in the germline V gene. The V gene end was trimmed by 7 bases and the J gene end by 5 bases; junction bases not matched to a gene: 7. The CDR3 region has the DNA TGCAGCGCTTTTACAGGGGAGGAGACCCAGTACTTC. It specifies CSAFTGEETQYF.